Shown below are 22 T cell receptor beta chains from a single sample sequenced in a study of early T cells in non-severe SARS-CoV-2 infection. One entry per CDR3 protein results from TCRdb running MiXCR on the 5' RACE reads. This table holds 65,000 to 75,000 distinct CDR3 sequences, 11% found once. Material: whole blood. The source of these receptors is an adult who was a healthcare worker with PCR-confirmed SARS-CoV-2 infection or an uninfected control (not recorded which).

This clonotype occurred a few times. The chain is built from TRBV29-1 and TRBJ2-5; 9 nucleotides match TRBD1. The CDR3 extends over 12 amino acids. Germline lookup yields CDR1 SQVTM and CDR2 ANQGSEA. With V trimmed by 4 bases and J by 12 bases, 9 bases remained unmatched. In nucleotides, the CDR3 is TGCAGCGTTGTTTGGGGACAGGGCTTCAAGTACTTC. It is translated as CSVVWGQGFKYF.

V gene TRBV6-6 combines with J gene TRBJ2-4, with 8 bases that match TRBD1. The CDR3 runs to 13 residues. The ends lost 5 bases at V and 6 bases at J; junction bases unmatched: 3. The germline CDR1 and CDR2 sequences are MNHNY and SVGAGI (reference sequence). In DNA, the CDR3 is TGTGCCAGCAGTCAGGGGGCGGGAAACATTCAGTACTTC. Its protein product is CASSQGAGNIQYF.

The chain carries TRBV5-4 and TRBJ2-6; D is possibly TRBD2 (6 bases). CDR1 and CDR2 from the germline V gene are SGHNT and YYREEE (reference sequence). The CDR3 has 15 residues. Trimming shortened V by 4 bases and J by 1 base, and 9 bases separated the two germline ends. The CDR3 DNA follows: TGTGCCAGCAGCCCTGGGGGGTCTGGGGCCAACGTCCTGACTTTC. Protein sequence: CASSPGGSGANVLTF. The whole variable domain, remainder taken from reference TRBV5-4 and TRBJ2-6, is ETGVTQSPTHLIKTRGQQVTLRCSSQSGHNTVSWYQQALGQGPQFIFQYYREEENGRGNFPPRFSGLQFPNYSSELNVNALELDDSALYLCASSPGGSGANVLTFGAGSRLTVL.

At least ten counts were recorded for this clonotype. The chain has TRBV30 and TRBJ2-3; TRBD2 agrees at 7 bases. CDR3 length equals 14 residues. With V trimmed by 3 bases and J by 0 bases, 3 bases remained unmatched. Germline-derived CDR1 and CDR2 are GTSNPN and SVGIG (reference sequence). CDR3 sequence (DNA): TGTGCCTGGAGCAAGCGGGGAAGCACAGATACGCAGTATTTT. Protein sequence: CAWSKRGSTDTQYF. The full variable domain, rest sourced from reference TRBV30 and TRBJ2-3, is SQTIHQWPATLVQPVGSPLSLECTVEGTSNPNLYWYRQAAGRGLQLLFYSVGIGQISSEVPQNLSASRPQDRQFILSSKKLLLSDSGFYLCAWSKRGSTDTQYFGPGTRLTVL.

V usage is TRBV12-3 or TRBV12-4 and J usage is TRBJ2-3; the D call may be TRBD1 or TRBD2 (6 bases each). V dropped 4 bases and J dropped 6 bases, with 11 bases sitting between them. CDR3 length equals 13 residues. CDR3 bases: TGTGCCAGCAGTTGGGGGGCCTCGGATACGCAGTATTTT. It encodes CASSWGASDTQYF.

The V gene is TRBV7-9, the J gene TRBJ1-3; D unclear. V was clipped by 0 bases and J by 6 bases, with 9 bases between them. Germline lookup yields CDR1 SEHNR and CDR2 FQNEAQ (reference sequence). The CDR3 runs 14 residues. Written as DNA, the CDR3 is TGTGCCAGCAGCTTAGCGGCGGTAAAAAACACCATATATTTT. It encodes CASSLAAVKNTIYF.

Ten or more counts support this clonotype. The DNA of the CDR3 is TGTGCCAGCAGTTACCCCGGACAGGGGACTGAAGCTTTCTTT. Translating gives CASSYPGQGTEAFF. This chain links TRBV6-2 or TRBV6-3 with TRBJ1-1; 9 bases line up with TRBD1. Germline V gene lookup returns CDR1 MNHEY and CDR2 SVGEGT. V lost 2 bases and J lost 5; bases outside the gene matches: 3. The length of the CDR3 is 14 residues.

This clonotype was picked up a small number of times. In DNA form, the CDR3 reads TGCGCCAGCAGCTTAGGGACCAATCAGCCCCAGCATTTT. Amino acids: CASSLGTNQPQHF. The V gene is TRBV5-1, the J gene TRBJ1-5, with D tentatively TRBD1 (5 bases). Trimming removed 2 bases at V and 3 bases at J, with 6 bases between. The CDR3 is made up of 13 amino acids. CDR1 and CDR2 (germline): SGHRS, YFSETQ.

This clonotype was seen once. The V gene is TRBV29-1, the J gene TRBJ1-1; unclear D gene. V dropped 0 bases and J dropped 1 base, with 6 bases sitting between them. Germline CDR1 SQVTM, CDR2 ANQGSEA. This CDR3 comprises 13 residues. The CDR3 loop is CSVEDERNTEAFF. The CDR3 DNA reads TGCAGCGTTGAAGATGAGAGGAACACTGAAGCTTTCTTT.

The chain joins TRBV6-5 to TRBJ1-1; 8 bases match TRBD1. The CDR3 runs 14 residues. Germline values: CDR1 MNHEY, CDR2 SVGAGI. With V trimmed by 6 bases and J by 3 bases, 6 bases remained unmatched. In nucleotides, the CDR3 is TGTGCCAGCAGACTAGGACAGGGCTACACTGAAGCTTTCTTT. Translating it yields CASRLGQGYTEAFF.

The chain combines TRBV5-1 with TRBJ1-1; no clear D. V lost 0 bases, J lost 0 bases, and 12 bases lay in between. In germline, CDR1 is SGHRS, CDR2 YFSETQ. CDR3 length equals 16 residues. CDR3 in amino acids: CASSLGDNRLNTEAFF. The DNA of the CDR3 is TGCGCCAGCAGCTTGGGAGATAACAGACTGAACACTGAAGCTTTCTTT. The full variable domain, completed using reference TRBV5-1 and TRBJ1-1, is KAGVTQTPRYLIKTRGQQVTLSCSPISGHRSVSWYQQTPGQGLQFLFEYFSETQRNKGNFPGRFSGRQFSNSRSEMNVSTLELGDSALYLCASSLGDNRLNTEAFFGQGTRLTVV.

This clonotype was detected only a few times. This chain connects TRBV19 to TRBJ2-1, with D hard to call. Looked up from germline, CDR1 is LNHDA and CDR2 is SQIVND (reference sequence). With 7 bases removed from V and 0 bases from J, the gap between germline ends came to 10 bases. The CDR3 sequence is 14 residues long. The CDR3 reads CASNQASSYNEQFF. The DNA for the CDR3 is TGTGCCAGTAACCAGGCGAGCTCCTACAATGAGCAGTTCTTC.

Many counts were recorded for this clonotype. This chain connects TRBV6-6 to TRBJ2-3; D is unclear. The CDR3 consists of 13 residues. Between the trimmed V and J ends, which lost 5 bases and 2 bases, there was a span of 8 bases. CDR1 and CDR2 (germline): MNHNY, SVGAGI (reference sequence). CDR3 sequence (DNA): TGTGCCAGCAGTCTTCGACTCACAGATACGCAGTATTTT. It translates to CASSLRLTDTQYF.

This clonotype was seen more than once but under ten times. The chain carries TRBV5-4 and TRBJ2-1; 12 positions match TRBD2. Germline V gene lookup returns CDR1 SGHNT and CDR2 YYREEE (reference sequence). V lost 3 bases to trimming and J lost 4 bases; unmatched junction nucleotides: 2. The CDR3 is 15 amino acids. CDR3 in amino acids: CASSSTSGGYNEQFF. CDR3 coding DNA: TGTGCCAGCAGCTCTACTAGCGGGGGGTACAATGAGCAGTTCTTC.

The table lists this clonotype with many counts. V usage is TRBV19 and J usage is TRBJ2-2; 12 bases fit TRBD2. In germline, CDR1 is LNHDA, CDR2 SQIVND (reference sequence). CDR3 length equals 19 residues. The ends lost 6 bases at V and 2 bases at J; junction bases unmatched: 13. CDR3 DNA: TGTGCCAGTAGGCCCTTCGGACTAGCGGGACTTCTCAACACCGGGGAGCTGTTTTTT. Amino acid sequence: CASRPFGLAGLLNTGELFF.

This clonotype was recorded many times. V and J are TRBV23-1 and TRBJ2-5, with TRBD1 as a possible D gene (6 bases). TRBV23-1 counts as an open reading frame of uncertain function. The CDR3 extends over 16 amino acids. Trimming stripped 2 bases from V and 4 bases from J, with 17 bases between. The DNA for the CDR3 is TGCGCCAGCAGTCAAAAGGCCAGGGGAACTAGAGAGACCCAGTACTTC. It specifies CASSQKARGTRETQYF.

The J gene is TRBJ2-7, the V gene TRBV10-2, with D hard to call. The CDR3 contains 12 residues. The V gene lost 4 bases and the J gene lost 7 bases, with 11 bases spanning the gap. Per germline, CDR1 WSHSY and CDR2 SAAADI. Written as DNA, the CDR3 is TGCGCCAGCAGTGCCGTCACGTGGGAGCAGTACTTC. It is translated as CASSAVTWEQYF.

This clonotype has at least ten counts. The rearrangement uses TRBV9 and TRBJ1-2; no definite D call. V was clipped by 0 bases and J by 6 bases, with 15 bases between them. Looked up from germline, CDR1 is SGDLS and CDR2 is YYNGEE. There are 15 residues in the CDR3. CDR3 region: CASSVAEGGLDGYTF. CDR3 in DNA: TGTGCCAGCAGCGTAGCTGAGGGAGGGCTGGATGGCTACACCTTC.

This clonotype was detected many times. The rearrangement uses TRBV28 and TRBJ2-7, with 8 bases fitting TRBD1. The CDR3 loop spans 14 amino acids. V lost 5 bases and J lost 3; bases outside the gene matches: 6. Germline loops: CDR1 MDHEN, CDR2 SYDVKM. The CDR3 region is CASSRTGRNYEQYF. The CDR3, as DNA: TGTGCCAGCAGTCGGACAGGGCGGAACTACGAGCAGTACTTC.

In its sample, this clonotype was seen many times. This chain's CDR3 is CASGLGQGRYEQYF. The CDR3 bases are TGTGCTAGTGGTTTGGGGCAGGGTCGCTACGAGCAGTACTTC. The rearrangement uses TRBV12-5 and TRBJ2-7; maybe TRBD1 (5 bases). V shed 1 base and J shed 3 bases, with 10 bases lying between them. CDR1 is LGHNT, CDR2 FRNRAP, per germline. CDR3 length equals 14 residues.

This clonotype turned up a few times. V usage is TRBV6-2 or TRBV6-3 and J usage is TRBJ2-7; D remains unclear. Germline values: CDR1 MNHEY, CDR2 SVGEGT. The CDR3 has 13 residues. Trimming stripped 6 bases from V and 5 bases from J, with 14 bases between. CDR3 in DNA: TGTGCCAGCAGACTACCCGGCAGTGACGAGCAGTACTTC. It is translated as CASRLPGSDEQYF.

This clonotype showed up many times. This chain connects TRBV29-1 to TRBJ2-2; D remains ambiguous. The CDR3 totals 14 residues. The germline V gene encodes CDR1 SQVTM and CDR2 ANQGSEA. Trimming left V 4 bases short and J 5 bases short, with 14 bases between. The DNA for the CDR3 is TGCAGCGTTGCCCTAGGGCCGGGTACCGGGGAGCTGTTTTTT. It encodes CSVALGPGTGELFF.